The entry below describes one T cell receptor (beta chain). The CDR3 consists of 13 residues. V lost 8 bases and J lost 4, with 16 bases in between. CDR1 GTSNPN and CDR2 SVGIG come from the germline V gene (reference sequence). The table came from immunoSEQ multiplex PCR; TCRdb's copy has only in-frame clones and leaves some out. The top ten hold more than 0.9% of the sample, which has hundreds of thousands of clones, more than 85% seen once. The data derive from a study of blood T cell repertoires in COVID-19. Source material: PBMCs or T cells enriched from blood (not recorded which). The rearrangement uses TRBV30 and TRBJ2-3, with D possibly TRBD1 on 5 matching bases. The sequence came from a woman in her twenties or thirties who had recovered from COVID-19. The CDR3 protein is CARKSAGSDTQYF. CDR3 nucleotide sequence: TGTGCCCGAAAATCGGCAGGGTCAGATACGCAGTATTTT.